This T cell receptor (beta chain) was captured in a study of shared clonotypes between healthy human individuals. Repertoires were generated with immunoSEQ multiplex PCR, while TCRdb's copy carries only in-frame clones and drops some. Among around 510,000 clones listed, 95% to 97% were seen once. The CDR3 is made up of 13 amino acids. J lost 4 bases, V lost 11 bases, and 10 bases had no gene match. Germline V gene lookup returns CDR1 SNHLY and CDR2 FYNNEI. The rearrangement joins TRBV2 to TRBJ2-5, with 7 positions matching TRBD2. Sequencing was done on a sample of naive CD4+ T cells sorted from blood. Subset: CD45RA+ positively selected. This receptor was identified in a woman in her twenties or thirties in good health. This chain's CDR3 is CAGRPSGGETQYF. CDR3 nucleotide sequence: TGTGCCGGTCGACCATCGGGAGGAGAGACCCAGTACTTC.